This entry describes one TCR delta chain. This clone was counted only a few times. It lacks a known antigen. This sequence is one base from a far larger clone and is likely a read error. Other DNA sequences within the sample encode an identical CDR3. The data belong to a study of gamma delta lymphoproliferative disorders and STAT genes (dated by TCRdb to between 2017 and 2018). Regarding the complete study: The LymphoTrack Dx TCRG Assay was used to prepare gamma-chain libraries from at least 50 ng of genomic DNA. The study profiled TCR gamma and delta CDR3 repertoires by deep sequencing in Tgammadelta lymphoproliferative disease patients and healthy controls, within a larger immunophenotypic and STAT-mutation study. Because no corresponding Invivoscribe delta assay was available, delta-chain libraries were prepared according to the EuroClonality-NGS working group standard operating procedure. To confirm the results, all delta-chain samples and two gamma-chain samples were sequenced a second time. Beyond this particular receptor, the publication reports: Control T cells likely spanned varied maturation stages, while leukemic cells were skewed toward terminal effectors, potentially limiting patient-control comparisons. When whole repertoires were clustered, patient gamma repertoires were grouped separately from healthy controls, whereas no separation between groups was observed for delta repertoires. Nearly all major patient gamma and delta clonotypes were public, shared with at least one healthy donor; only two gamma clonotypes were private to disease. It was noted by the authors that NGS specificity may be reduced at low frequencies, so confirmation of the public or private nature of leukemic clones is needed.

Genomic DNA from peripheral blood mononuclear cells isolated from patients and controls was used for TCR sequencing. Controls were approximately 23 healthy adult blood donors, with a median age of around 64 years and some twelve males and roughly eleven females, matched to patients for age and sex. Both library methods used multiplex PCR with primers targeting conserved V and J regions of the TCR genes. Purified and pooled amplicons were sequenced on an Illumina MiSeq platform. The source study handled its data this way. V(D)J alignment, clonotype assembly and translation were handled by MiXCR, while functionality assessment and CDR3 repertoire analyses were done with VDJtools. CDR3 was defined per IMGT, and analyses were restricted to productive sequences using functional genes, excluding ORF genes and pseudogenes. A custom Python script was used to search all patients and controls for identical amino acid CDR3s of major clonotypes (frequency >=5%). A one-sided non-parametric Wilcoxon test was used to compare clonotype frequencies between patients and controls. In TCRdb, clones were called once more from the public reads by CATT, and rows of identical DNA were later combined. The V and J calls were determined by TCRdb, not by the authors. This sample gives roughly 1,400 delta-chain clones in total; 2.5% to 3.5% of them show up just once. Of the sample, roughly 15% falls within the top ten clones.

Sequencing used blood. The clonotype originates from a human donor in good health.

This receptor carries the CDR3 CACDTVGGPSYKLIF. At the DNA level, the sequence is TGTGCCTGTGACACCGTCGGGGGTCCTTCCTATAAACTCATCTTT. This sequence uses TRDV2 and TRDJ1; 7 central nucleotides agree with TRDD2. V lost 0 bases and J lost 6 bases, and the count of bases not matched to a germline gene is 9. The CDR3 starts with the cysteine, ends with the phenylalanine, and has 15 residues. Here the CDR3 DNA is all that survives: 45 bases in frame from base 1. Looking up the germline V gene yields CDR1 GEAIGNYY and CDR2 EKD.